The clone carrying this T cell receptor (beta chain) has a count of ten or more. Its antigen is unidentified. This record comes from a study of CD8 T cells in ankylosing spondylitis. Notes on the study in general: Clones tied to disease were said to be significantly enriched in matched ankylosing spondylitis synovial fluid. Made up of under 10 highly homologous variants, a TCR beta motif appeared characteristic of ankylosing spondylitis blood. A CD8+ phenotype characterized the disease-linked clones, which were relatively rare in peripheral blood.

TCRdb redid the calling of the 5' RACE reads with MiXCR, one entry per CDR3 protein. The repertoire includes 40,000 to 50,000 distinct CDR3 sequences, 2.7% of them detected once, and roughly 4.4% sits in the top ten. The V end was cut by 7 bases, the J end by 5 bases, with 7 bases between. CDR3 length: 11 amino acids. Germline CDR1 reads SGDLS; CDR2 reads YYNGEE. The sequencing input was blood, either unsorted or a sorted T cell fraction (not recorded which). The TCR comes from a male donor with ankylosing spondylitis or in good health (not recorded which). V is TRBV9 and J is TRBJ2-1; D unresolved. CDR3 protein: CASEKHNEQFF. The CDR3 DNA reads TGTGCCAGCGAAAAACACAATGAGCAGTTCTTC.